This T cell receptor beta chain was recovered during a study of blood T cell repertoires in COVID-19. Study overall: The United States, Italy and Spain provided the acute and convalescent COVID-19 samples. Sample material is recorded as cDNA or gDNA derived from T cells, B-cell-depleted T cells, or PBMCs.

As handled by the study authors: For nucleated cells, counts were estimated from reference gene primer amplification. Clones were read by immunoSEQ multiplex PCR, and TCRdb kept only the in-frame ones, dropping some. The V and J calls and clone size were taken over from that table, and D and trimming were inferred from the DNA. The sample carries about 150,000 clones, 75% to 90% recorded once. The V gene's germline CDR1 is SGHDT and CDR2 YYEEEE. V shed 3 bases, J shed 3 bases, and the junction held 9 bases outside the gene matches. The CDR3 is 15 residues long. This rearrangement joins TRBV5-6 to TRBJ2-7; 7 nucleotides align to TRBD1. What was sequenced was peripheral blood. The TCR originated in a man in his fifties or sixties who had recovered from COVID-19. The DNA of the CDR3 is TGTGCCAGCAGCTCCAAGACAGGGTACCGCTACGAGCAGTACTTC. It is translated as CASSSKTGYRYEQYF.